Here is one T cell receptor (beta chain) with its context. Its matching antigen is unknown. Every patient was affected by relapse after autologous stem cell transplantation, while exposure to brentuximab vedotin was not uniform. Classifying best responses yielded complete response, partial response or progressive disease. The record originates from a study of PD-1 blockade in classical Hodgkin lymphoma. Study details: A 3 mg/kg intravenous dose of nivolumab was received by patients every 2 weeks. Study-wide findings and caveats: Newly diagnosed patients reportedly trailed healthy donors in baseline TCR diversity.

TCRdb's copy holds only in-frame clones and misses some; the assay was immunoSEQ multiplex PCR. The repertoire holds about 40,000 clones, with approximately 87% as singletons. CDR1 is SGHTA and CDR2 is FQGNSA in the germline V gene. V was trimmed by 3 bases and J by 4 bases, leaving 15 bases between them. CDR3 length: 15 residues. The rearrangement links TRBV7-2 to TRBJ1-1; D ambiguous. This specimen was peripheral blood mononuclear cells (PBMCs), taken at baseline. The clonotype originates from a human donor with classical Hodgkin lymphoma. The CDR3 DNA is TGTGCCAGCAGCTTTTTACAGAATGTTTTCACTGAAGCTTTCTTT. Translation gives CASSFLQNVFTEAFF.